One sample yielded the 32 T cell receptor beta chains listed below, sequenced in a study of T cell responses to AZD1222 COVID-19 vaccine (dated by TCRdb to about 2021). The protocol used for the library was the immunoSEQ multiplex PCR assay. In its TCRdb copy, this immuneACCESS table keeps in-frame sequences only and misses some clones. Where compared with another copy, unresolved V genes explain less than half of these, and the others have no known cause. This sample lists 100,000 or so clones; about 81% were detected once. The top ten hold around 5.1% of the sample. The time point tag for this specimen amounts to: baseline before first vaccination. Material: peripheral blood, obtained on day 0 of AZD1222 vaccination. The receptors derive from an adult in good health.

This chain uses TRBV4-1 with TRBJ2-7; D is unclear. This CDR3 comprises 17 residues. Trimming cost V 2 bases and J 0 bases, with 17 bases left between them. CDR1 is MGHRA and CDR2 is YSYEKL in the germline V gene. This CDR3 is CASSQLDMGFSSYEQYF. For the CDR3, the DNA is TGCGCCAGCAGCCAACTTGATATGGGGTTCAGCTCCTACGAGCAGTACTTC.

This clone was seen a few times. V and J are TRBV7-9 and TRBJ1-5, with TRBD1 as a possible D gene (5 bases). V lost 5 bases to trimming and J lost 6 bases, with 17 bases between them. CDR1 is SEHNR and CDR2 is FQNEAQ in the germline V gene (reference sequence). The CDR3 spans 15 residues. CDR3: CASSPGGLGGQPQHF. CDR3 sequence (DNA): TGTGCCAGCAGCCCTGGGGGACTTGGCGGTCAGCCCCAGCATTTT.

The chain links TRBV21-1 to TRBJ1-2; TRBD1, the table's D call, was not compared with the DNA. TRBV21-1 is annotated as a pseudogene. The CDR3 has 17 residues. For the CDR3, the DNA is TGTGCCAGCAGCACTAACGCCGGTGCGGGACAGAGCTATGGCTACACCTTC. Its protein product is CASSTNAGAGQSYGYTF.

The CDR3 loop is CASSLGEGGLGYTF. Written as DNA, the CDR3 is TGCGCCAGCAGCTTGGGTGAAGGGGGATTAGGCTACACCTTC. The chain employs TRBV5-1 and TRBJ1-2; a weak D match, TRBD1 (6 bases). Trimming took 0 bases from V and 8 from J, leaving 14 bases between them. This CDR3 is built from 14 residues. Per the germline V gene, CDR1 is SGHRS and CDR2 is YFSETQ.

The chain is built from TRBV6-6 and TRBJ2-7; 8 bases are a match to TRBD1. The CDR3 runs to 14 residues. Germline assignment: CDR1 MNHNY and CDR2 SVGAGI (reference sequence). With 4 bases clipped from V and 6 bases from J, the junction kept 8 bases outside the gene matches. In DNA form, the CDR3 reads TGTGCCAGCAGTTTTACAACAGGGGGGTCCGAGCAGTACTTC. Translation gives CASSFTTGGSEQYF.

The rearrangement joins TRBV28 to TRBJ1-5; D call uncertain. The germline V gene has CDR1 MDHEN and CDR2 SYDVKM. This CDR3 is 14 amino acids long. Trimming took 3 bases from V and 3 from J, leaving 9 bases between them. The DNA for the CDR3 is TGTGCCAGCAGTTTCGGAGATCACAATCAGCCCCAGCATTTT. It encodes CASSFGDHNQPQHF.

The chain carries TRBV6-2 or TRBV6-3 and TRBJ2-3; 7 bases align to TRBD2. The CDR3 runs 14 residues. CDR1 and CDR2 (germline): MNHEY, SVGEGT. Losses at the gene ends were 5 bases for V and 8 bases for J; bases not matched to a gene: 10. The CDR3 loop is CASSPKRGPLTQYF. The CDR3 nucleotides read TGTGCCAGCAGTCCAAAGCGGGGACCCCTTACGCAGTATTTT.

The rearrangement joins TRBV6-5 to TRBJ2-1; the match to TRBD2 covers 13 bases. The CDR3 length is 14 residues. CDR1 MNHEY and CDR2 SVGAGI come from the germline V gene. The trim removed 6 bases at V and 9 bases at J, leaving 5 bases unmatched. The CDR3: CASRAGLAGAEQFF. For the CDR3, the DNA is TGTGCCAGCAGGGCTGGACTAGCGGGGGCTGAGCAGTTCTTC.

The chain combines TRBV9 with TRBJ2-3, with TRBD1 matching over 7 bases. J lost 3 bases, V lost 4 bases, and 8 bases had no gene match. The length of the CDR3 is 15 residues. From germline, CDR1 is SGDLS and CDR2 YYNGEE. The CDR3 DNA reads as TGTGCCAGCAGCTCAAGACAGGGTGGAACAGATACGCAGTATTTT. Translation: CASSSRQGGTDTQYF. The full variable domain, in which reference TRBV9 and TRBJ2-3 provide the parts outside the CDR3, is DSGVTQTPKHLITATGQRVTLRCSPRSGDLSVYWYQQSLDQGLQFLIQYYNGEERAKGNILERFSAQQFPDLHSELNLSSLELGDSALYFCASSSRQGGTDTQYFGPGTRLTVL.

The chain combines TRBV7-9 with TRBJ1-6; 7 positions agree with TRBD1. This CDR3 region has 14 residues. J lost 9 bases, V lost 6 bases, and 8 bases had no gene match. Germline V gene lookup returns CDR1 SEHNR and CDR2 FQNEAQ (reference sequence). The CDR3 loop is CASSPQGTGSPLHF. DNA for the CDR3: TGTGCCAGCAGTCCACAGGGGACTGGTTCACCCCTCCACTTT. Using reference TRBV7-9 and TRBJ1-6 for the parts outside the CDR3, the full variable domain is DTGVSQNPRHKITKRGQNVTFRCDPISEHNRLYWYRQTLGQGPEFLTYFQNEAQLEKSRLLSDRFSAERPKGSFSTLEIQRTEQGDSAMYLCASSPQGTGSPLHFGNGTRLTVT.

This clone was observed once. The CDR3 loop is CASSIEGTVQGEQYF. The DNA of the CDR3 is TGTGCCAGTAGTATAGAAGGGACAGTTCAGGGCGAGCAGTACTTC. The chain is built from TRBV19 and TRBJ2-7; 7 bases map to TRBD1. The CDR3 extends over 15 amino acids. V lost 0 bases and J lost 6; bases outside the gene matches: 8. CDR1 is LNHDA and CDR2 is SQIVND in the germline V gene (reference sequence).

This CDR3 reads CASYYNEQFF. The DNA of the CDR3 is TGTGCCAGCTATTACAATGAGCAGTTCTTC. V gene TRBV2 combines with J gene TRBJ2-1, with D unclear. Trimming took 8 bases from V and 4 from J, leaving 3 bases between them. This CDR3 comprises 10 residues. Germline V gene data show CDR1 as SNHLY and CDR2 as FYNNEI.

This chain links TRBV11-2 with TRBJ1-3; possibly TRBD1 for D (6 bases). V lost 4 bases to trimming and J lost 1 base, with 20 bases between them. Germline V lookup: CDR1 SGHAT, CDR2 FQNNGV. This CDR3 contains 18 residues. In DNA, the CDR3 is TGTGCCAGCAGCTCCGAACTGGGGACAACATCTTCTGGAAACACCATATATTTT. Its protein product is CASSSELGTTSSGNTIYF. Supplemented by reference TRBV11-2 and TRBJ1-3, the full variable domain reads EAGVAQSPRYKIIEKRQSVAFWCNPISGHATLYWYQQILGQGPKLLIQFQNNGVVDDSQLPKDRFSAERLKGVDSTLKIQPAKLEDSAVYLCASSSELGTTSSGNTIYFGEGSWLTVV.

This chain joins TRBV6-2 or TRBV6-3 and TRBJ2-7; a possible D gene is TRBD2 (5 bases). This CDR3 region has 14 residues. V lost 0 bases and J lost 2, with 8 bases in between. From germline, CDR1 is MNHEY and CDR2 SVGEGT. DNA of the CDR3: TGTGCCAGCAGTTACTCGATCGGGACCTACGAGCAGTACTTC. Protein sequence: CASSYSIGTYEQYF.

The rearrangement uses TRBV7-9 and TRBJ2-2; TRBD1 matches 10 bases. The CDR3 is made up of 16 amino acids. Germline V lookup: CDR1 SEHNR, CDR2 FQNEAQ (reference sequence). V lost 6 bases to trimming and J lost 3 bases; unmatched junction nucleotides: 7. The CDR3: CASRPRQGAHTGELFF. The CDR3 DNA sequence: TGTGCCAGCAGACCCCGACAGGGGGCGCACACCGGGGAGCTGTTTTTT. The complete variable domain, with remaining parts taken from reference TRBV7-9 and TRBJ2-2, reads DTGVSQNPRHKITKRGQNVTFRCDPISEHNRLYWYRQTLGQGPEFLTYFQNEAQLEKSRLLSDRFSAERPKGSFSTLEIQRTEQGDSAMYLCASRPRQGAHTGELFFGEGSRLTVL.

The rearrangement uses TRBV15 and TRBJ1-5; tentatively, D is TRBD1 (6 bases). Germline values: CDR1 LNHNV, CDR2 YYDKDF (reference sequence). V lost 3 bases and J lost 3, with 18 bases in between. The CDR3 has 17 residues. The CDR3 sequence: CATSRVGGGRNNQPQHF. In DNA, the CDR3 is TGTGCCACCAGCAGGGTAGGGGGGGGCCGAAACAATCAGCCCCAGCATTTT.

The chain combines TRBV24-1 with TRBJ2-1, with 10 bases lining up with TRBD1. CDR3 length: 15 amino acids. Germline CDR1 is KGHDR and CDR2 is SFDVKD. The J segment lost 6 bases and the V segment lost 4 bases, leaving 5 bases of the junction unmatched. The CDR3 sequence: CATSDQGTGANEQFF. The CDR3, as DNA: TGTGCCACCAGTGACCAAGGGACAGGGGCCAATGAGCAGTTCTTC.

This chain uses TRBV6-6 with TRBJ1-1; tentatively, D is TRBD1 (6 bases). CDR3 length: 13 amino acids. The germline V gene has CDR1 MNHNY and CDR2 SVGAGI (reference sequence). Trimming removed 6 bases from V and 2 bases from J, with 10 bases in between. CDR3 amino acids: CASSVQGNTEAFF. DNA for the CDR3: TGTGCCAGCAGCGTACAGGGCAACACTGAAGCTTTCTTT.

This chain uses TRBV30 with TRBJ2-7, with 12 positions matching TRBD1. CDR1 is GTSNPN, CDR2 SVGIG, per germline (reference sequence). Trimming removed 2 bases from V and 7 bases from J; junction bases left unmatched: 6. CDR3 length: 14 amino acids. The CDR3 loop is CAWSPGQGAREQYF. CDR3 sequence (DNA): TGTGCCTGGAGTCCGGGACAGGGGGCCCGTGAGCAGTACTTC.

The chain joins TRBV5-6 to TRBJ1-5; D remains ambiguous. Germline CDR1 is SGHDT and CDR2 is YYEEEE. Trimming removed 4 bases at V and 2 bases at J, with 10 bases between. The length of the CDR3 is 14 residues. The CDR3 here is CASSPGPGNQPQHF. In DNA form, the CDR3 reads TGTGCCAGCAGCCCAGGACCCGGCAATCAGCCCCAGCATTTT.

The chain links TRBV18 to TRBJ2-1; 10 bases are shared with TRBD2. CDR1 is KGHSH and CDR2 is LQKENI in the germline V gene. The V segment lost 5 bases and the J segment 7 bases; nucleotides outside the gene matches: 5. The CDR3 runs to 14 residues. CDR3 nucleotides: TGTGCCAGCTCAAGCGGGGGGGCTTTGAATGAGCAGTTCTTC. Protein product: CASSSGGALNEQFF.

The chain recombines TRBV5-4 with TRBJ1-1; 7 bases fit TRBD1. Unmatched junction bases numbered 13, after V lost 3 bases and J lost 2 bases. The CDR3 contains 17 residues. Germline V gene data show CDR1 as SGHNT and CDR2 as YYREEE (reference sequence). The CDR3 DNA reads TGTGCCAGCAGCTCAAAACGTACCGGGACAGTTAACACTGAAGCTTTCTTT. Residues: CASSSKRTGTVNTEAFF.

The chain uses TRBV24-1 and TRBJ1-5; 7 nucleotides align to TRBD1. This CDR3 has 17 amino acids. Germline lookup yields CDR1 KGHDR and CDR2 SFDVKD. Trimming removed 9 bases from V and 0 bases from J; junction bases left unmatched: 13. CDR3 sequence reads: CATGTKGTEHSNQPQHF. The CDR3 coding sequence is TGTGCCACCGGCACAAAAGGGACAGAACATAGCAATCAGCCCCAGCATTTT.

The chain recombines TRBV5-5 with TRBJ2-2; TRBD1 agrees at 9 bases. This CDR3 region has 15 residues. V shed 4 bases, J shed 3 bases, and the junction held 4 bases outside the gene matches. CDR1 SGHKS and CDR2 YYEKEE come from the germline V gene (reference sequence). CDR3 protein: CASSRRTGDTGELFF. CDR3 nucleotide sequence: TGTGCCAGCAGCCGGAGGACAGGGGACACCGGGGAGCTGTTTTTT.

The rearrangement links TRBV9 to TRBJ2-7; D tentatively fits TRBD1 or TRBD2 (5 bases each). CDR1 and CDR2 (germline): SGDLS, YYNGEE. Trimming took 0 bases from V and 0 from J, leaving 13 bases between them. This CDR3 spans 16 amino acids. CDR3 in amino acids: CASSVGMGESSYEQYF. The DNA for the CDR3 is TGTGCCAGCAGCGTAGGCATGGGGGAGAGCTCCTACGAGCAGTACTTC.

This chain links TRBV11-3 with TRBJ2-6; no firm D call. Germline CDR1 reads SGHNT; CDR2 reads YENEEA. The V gene lost 5 bases and the J gene lost 0 bases, with 5 bases spanning the gap. The CDR3 is made up of 14 amino acids. Here the CDR3 reads CASSLLSGANVLTF. The DNA of the CDR3 is TGTGCCAGCAGCCTCCTCTCTGGGGCCAACGTCCTGACTTTC.

The chain has TRBV3-1 (or the pseudogene TRBV3-2) and TRBJ1-5, with 9 bases lining up with TRBD1. CDR3 length: 18 residues. V lost 4 bases to trimming and J lost 6 bases; unmatched junction nucleotides: 16. Germline-derived CDR1 and CDR2 are LGHDT and YNNKEL (reference sequence). The CDR3: CASSRARTGALVRQPQHF. CDR3 nucleotides: TGTGCCAGCAGCCGAGCCCGGACAGGGGCACTCGTCCGTCAGCCCCAGCATTTT.

The V and J genes are TRBV6-5 and TRBJ1-5; D possibly corresponds to TRBD1 (5 bases). Trimming stripped 6 bases from V and 2 bases from J, with 11 bases between. CDR3 length: 14 residues. Germline CDR1 is MNHEY and CDR2 is SVGAGI. CDR3 nucleotides: TGTGCCAGCAGGAGGGCGGGGGGCAATCAGCCCCAGCATTTT. Its protein is CASRRAGGNQPQHF.

The rearrangement joins TRBV7-3 to TRBJ1-1; D is possibly TRBD1 (5 bases). Between the trimmed V and J ends, which lost 1 base and 7 bases, there was a span of 10 bases. Per the germline V gene, CDR1 is SGHTA and CDR2 is FQGTGA. The CDR3 has 13 amino acids. CDR3 loop: CASSLIMGGEAFF. In DNA form, the CDR3 reads TGTGCCAGCAGCTTAATTATGGGGGGTGAAGCTTTCTTT. Drawing the rest from reference TRBV7-3 and TRBJ1-1, the complete variable domain is GAGVSQTPSNKVTEKGKYVELRCDPISGHTALYWYRQSLGQGPEFLIYFQGTGAADDSGLPNDRFFAVRPEGSVSTLKIQRTERGDSAVYLCASSLIMGGEAFFGQGTRLTVV.

This chain connects TRBV2 to TRBJ2-5, with no clear D. The V gene lost 7 bases and the J gene lost 5 bases, with 17 bases spanning the gap. The CDR3 consists of 14 residues. Per germline, CDR1 SNHLY and CDR2 FYNNEI. Here the CDR3 reads CASKTDALGETQYF. The DNA for the CDR3 is TGTGCCAGCAAGACGGATGCGCTCGGGGAGACCCAGTACTTC.

This clone was recorded only once. The chain recombines TRBV7-3 with TRBJ1-3; D gene uncertain. The CDR3 contains 15 residues. Germline-derived CDR1 and CDR2 are SGHTA and FQGTGA. Deletions cut 5 bases from V and 0 bases from J, with 11 bases between. This chain's CDR3 is CASSPRAVSGNTIYF. CDR3 nucleotide sequence: TGTGCCAGCAGCCCGAGGGCAGTCTCTGGAAACACCATATATTTT.

V and J are TRBV4-2 and TRBJ2-1; 13 positions agree with TRBD2. In germline, CDR1 is LGHNA, CDR2 YNFKEQ. The CDR3 contains 14 residues. J gave up 9 bases and V 3 bases, and 2 bases lay outside the gene matches. As DNA, the CDR3 is TGTGCCAGCAGCCAGACTAGCGGGGGGATTGAGCAGTTCTTC. It codes for CASSQTSGGIEQFF.